The 22 T cell receptor beta chains presented below share a single source sample, sequenced in a study of human T cells and chemical hapten exposure. TCRdb called the RACE reads again in MiXCR, with one record for every CDR3 protein. The sample has tens of thousands of distinct CDR3 sequences, approximately 9% seen once. Stated time point: patch test 2, 6 weeks after DPC sensitization. Treatment noted: therapeutic diphenylcyclopropenone sensitization with weekly scalp DPC. The source material was whole blood, sampled in connection with sensitization to the hapten diphenylcyclopropenone (DPC). These receptors were obtained from a woman aged 40 to 50 with alopecia areata. Some clones in this sample may be carry-over from other donors' samples.

The table lists this clonotype with many counts. V usage is TRBV7-2 and J usage is TRBJ1-1; 7 bases are shared with TRBD1. The V gene end was trimmed by 4 bases and the J gene end by 0 bases; junction bases not matched to a gene: 5. This CDR3 is 15 amino acids long. Looked up from germline, CDR1 is SGHTA and CDR2 is FQGNSA. CDR3 DNA: TGTGCCAGCAGCTACACGACAGGGATGAACACTGAAGCTTTCTTT. Protein sequence: CASSYTTGMNTEAFF. The full variable domain, rest sourced from reference TRBV7-2 and TRBJ1-1, is GAGVSQSPSNKVTEKGKDVELRCDPISGHTALYWYRQSLGQGLEFLIYFQGNSAPDKSGLPSDRFSAERTGGSVSTLTIQRTQQEDSAVYLCASSYTTGMNTEAFFGQGTRLTVV.

This clonotype has at least ten counts. V usage is TRBV15 and J usage is TRBJ1-1, with D uncertain. The CDR3 runs 15 residues. The V end lost 0 bases, the J end lost 5 bases, and 13 bases lay between the germline ends. Germline V lookup: CDR1 LNHNV, CDR2 YYDKDF (reference sequence). The CDR3 region has the DNA TGTGCCACCAGCAGAGATGGTTCCCGCGGGACTGAAGCTTTCTTT. This gives the protein CATSRDGSRGTEAFF.

This clonotype was recorded at least ten times. V gene TRBV12-3 or TRBV12-4 combines with J gene TRBJ1-5, with D possibly being TRBD1 (5 bases). V was trimmed by 5 bases and J by 7 bases, leaving 15 bases between them. This CDR3 contains 14 residues. The CDR3 loop reads CASSGMRGRQPQHF. The CDR3 DNA is TGTGCCAGCAGTGGCATGAGGGGAAGACAGCCCCAGCATTTT.

This clonotype was counted ten times or more. The V call is TRBV12-3 or TRBV12-4, the J call TRBJ2-1; TRBD2 might be the D (6 bases). This CDR3 spans 15 amino acids. Trimming cost V 6 bases and J 0 bases, with 12 bases left between them. The CDR3 DNA follows: TGTGCCAGCAGCAACCGGGGGAGCTCCTACAATGAGCAGTTCTTC. This encodes CASSNRGSSYNEQFF.

In this sample, this clonotype turned up many times. This rearrangement joins TRBV4-2 to TRBJ1-1; TRBD1 matches at 7 bases. With 2 bases clipped from V and 2 bases from J, the junction kept 5 bases outside the gene matches. In germline, CDR1 is LGHNA, CDR2 YNFKEQ. The CDR3 contains 15 residues. The CDR3 nucleotides read TGTGCCAGCAGCCAAATGGGACAGCTTAACACTGAAGCTTTCTTT. The encoded protein is CASSQMGQLNTEAFF.

This clonotype was seen many times. The chain uses TRBV5-4 and TRBJ2-3, with D possibly matching TRBD2 (6 bases). This CDR3 has 15 amino acids. Germline CDR1 and CDR2: SGHNT and YYREEE (reference sequence). V was clipped by 2 bases and J by 2 bases, with 12 bases between them. The CDR3 sequence: CASSFGGANTDTQYF. CDR3 nucleotides: TGTGCCAGCAGCTTCGGGGGAGCTAACACAGATACGCAGTATTTT.

At least ten counts were recorded for this clonotype. This chain uses TRBV3-1 with TRBJ1-2, with D hard to call. CDR1 LGHDT and CDR2 YNNKEL come from the germline V gene (reference sequence). This CDR3 is 14 amino acids long. Deletions cut 0 bases from V and 7 bases from J, with 12 bases between. CDR3 loop: CASSQDSGYGGYTF. The DNA of the CDR3 is TGTGCCAGCAGCCAAGATAGTGGCTACGGTGGCTACACCTTC. Complete variable domain (other parts from reference TRBV3-1 and TRBJ1-2): DTAVSQTPKYLVTQMGNDKSIKCEQNLGHDTMYWYKQDSKKFLKIMFSYNNKELIINETVPNRFSPKSPDKAHLNLHINSLELGDSAVYFCASSQDSGYGGYTFGSGTRLTVV.

This clonotype was recorded at least ten times. V usage is TRBV6-5 and J usage is TRBJ2-7; 9 bases are a match to TRBD1. V gave up 8 bases and J gave up 7 bases; unmatched junction bases: 3. The CDR3 contains 11 residues. Germline lookup yields CDR1 MNHEY and CDR2 SVGAGI. CDR3 sequence reads: CASHRGREQYF. The CDR3 region has the DNA TGTGCCAGCCACAGGGGGCGGGAGCAGTACTTC.

In its sample, this clonotype was seen many times. One end of the junction varies from germline; a read error may be responsible. CDR3 DNA: TGTGCCAGCTCTCCACAGGGAGCTAACTATGGCTACACCTTC. This translates into CASSPQGANYGYTF. The chain joins TRBV18 to TRBJ1-2; weak D call: TRBD1 (6 bases). CDR3 length: 14 residues. Germline loops: CDR1 KGHSH, CDR2 LQKENI.

A word on this clonotype: Given a much more abundant clone one base away, this may be a read error. The rearrangement joins TRBV4-1 to TRBJ2-5; D not resolved. Germline assignment: CDR1 MGHRA and CDR2 YSYEKL. V was clipped by 3 bases and J by 7 bases, with 15 bases between them. The CDR3 consists of 14 residues. The CDR3 spells CASSHVLVLSTQYF. CDR3 bases: TGCGCCAGCAGCCACGTCCTCGTTTTATCGACCCAGTACTTC.

This chain connects TRBV7-9 to TRBJ1-6; possible D gene TRBD1, 6 bases. V was shortened by 4 bases and J by 10 bases, with 11 bases between the two germline ends. Germline-derived CDR1 and CDR2 are SEHNR and FQNEAQ (reference sequence). The length of the CDR3 is 13 residues. The CDR3 nucleotides are TGTGCCAGCAGCTCATACAGGGACTCACCCCTCCACTTT. This codes for CASSSYRDSPLHF.

This clonotype has at least ten counts. V is TRBV7-8 and J is TRBJ1-2; 9 bases line up with TRBD1. The V segment lost 5 bases and the J segment 1 base; nucleotides outside the gene matches: 5. Germline values: CDR1 SGHVS, CDR2 FQNEAQ. This CDR3 region has 15 residues. The CDR3 region is CASSRGTGLNYGYTF. The CDR3 nucleotides are TGTGCCAGCAGCCGGGGGACAGGGCTTAACTATGGCTACACCTTC.

This clonotype was seen many times. The genes are TRBV18 and TRBJ1-5, with a tentative D call TRBD1 (6 bases). CDR3 size: 13 residues. V dropped 5 bases and J dropped 2 bases, with 7 bases sitting between them. Germline CDR1 reads KGHSH; CDR2 reads LQKENI. CDR3 in amino acids: CASSRTGNQPQHF. The CDR3 bases are TGTGCCAGCTCAAGGACAGGCAATCAGCCCCAGCATTTT.

This clonotype appeared a few times. The V gene is TRBV11-3, the J gene TRBJ1-1; D not resolved. Deletions cut 4 bases from V and 10 bases from J, with 13 bases between. Germline loops: CDR1 SGHNT, CDR2 YENEEA. CDR3 length equals 12 residues. The CDR3 nucleotides are TGTGCCAGCAGCTCCTCAAACGGGAGAGCTTTCTTT. This codes for CASSSSNGRAFF.

This clonotype was detected only a few times. The V call is TRBV4-1, the J call TRBJ2-7, with D perhaps being TRBD1 or TRBD2 (5 bases each). The germline CDR1 and CDR2 sequences are MGHRA and YSYEKL. This CDR3 spans 14 amino acids. The V end lost 3 bases, the J end lost 3 bases, and 12 bases lay between the germline ends. This CDR3 is CASSHRGSYYEQYF. DNA for the CDR3: TGCGCCAGCAGCCACCGGGGCAGCTACTACGAGCAGTACTTC.

This clonotype was detected ten times or more. The chain carries TRBV9 and TRBJ2-3; 8 bases agree with TRBD2. The CDR3 extends over 17 amino acids. With V trimmed by 1 base and J by 2 bases, 9 bases remained unmatched. Germline lookup yields CDR1 SGDLS and CDR2 YYNGEE. CDR3 DNA sequence: TGTGCCAGCAGCGTATCGAGCGGGGGCCGCATCACAGATACGCAGTATTTT. As protein: CASSVSSGGRITDTQYF.

This clonotype was counted many times. V is TRBV14 and J is TRBJ1-5; a possible D gene is TRBD1 (5 bases). The CDR3 length is 14 residues. Trimming took off 4 bases at V and 5 bases at J, with 12 bases between the two ends. Germline CDR1 SGHDN, CDR2 FVKESK. CDR3 nucleotides: TGTGCCAGCAGCCGTACCGGGGGGGATCAGCCCCAGCATTTT. This encodes CASSRTGGDQPQHF.

This clonotype was seen at least ten times. The chain couples TRBV7-3 to TRBJ2-6; D unresolved. V was cut by 3 bases and J by 0 bases, with 9 bases left in between. This CDR3 is built from 16 residues. The germline gives CDR1 SGHTA, CDR2 FQGTGA. The CDR3 coding sequence is TGTGCCAGCAGCTTCGACACAACCTCTGGGGCCAACGTCCTGACTTTC. This codes for CASSFDTTSGANVLTF.

This clonotype has a count of ten or more. The V and J genes are TRBV6-6 and TRBJ2-3; 10 positions agree with TRBD2. This CDR3 is 16 amino acids long. Losses at the gene ends were 6 bases for V and 9 bases for J; bases not matched to a gene: 15. Germline V gives CDR1 MNHNY, CDR2 SVGAGI (reference sequence). CDR3 in amino acids: CASRDTKGLAPQTQYF. The CDR3 nucleotides read TGTGCCAGCAGGGACACGAAGGGACTAGCGCCCCAGACGCAGTATTTT.

J is TRBJ2-1 and V is TRBV20-1; D remains ambiguous. This CDR3 has 14 amino acids. Trimming removed 0 bases at V and 5 bases at J, with 11 bases between. Germline CDR1 and CDR2: DFQATT and SNEGSKA (reference sequence). The CDR3 sequence is CSARDHKGNNEQFF. The CDR3, as DNA: TGCAGTGCTAGAGATCATAAGGGAAACAATGAGCAGTTCTTC.

This clonotype showed up many times. The genes are TRBV20-1 and TRBJ2-1; D may be TRBD2 (5 bases). V gave up 3 bases and J gave up 6 bases, with 12 bases separating them. The CDR3 length is 13 residues. Per germline, CDR1 DFQATT and CDR2 SNEGSKA (reference sequence). The CDR3 here is CSASRGNSNEQFF. The CDR3 DNA follows: TGCAGTGCTAGTAGAGGGAACTCCAATGAGCAGTTCTTC.

This clonotype was seen a handful of times. The V gene is TRBV12-3 or TRBV12-4, the J gene TRBJ1-1, with TRBD1 identical over 11 bases. This CDR3 is 13 amino acids long. The trim removed 6 bases at V and 4 bases at J, leaving 1 base unmatched. The CDR3 here is CASRGTGGTEAFF. Here the CDR3 DNA reads TGTGCCAGCAGGGGGACAGGGGGCACTGAAGCTTTCTTT.